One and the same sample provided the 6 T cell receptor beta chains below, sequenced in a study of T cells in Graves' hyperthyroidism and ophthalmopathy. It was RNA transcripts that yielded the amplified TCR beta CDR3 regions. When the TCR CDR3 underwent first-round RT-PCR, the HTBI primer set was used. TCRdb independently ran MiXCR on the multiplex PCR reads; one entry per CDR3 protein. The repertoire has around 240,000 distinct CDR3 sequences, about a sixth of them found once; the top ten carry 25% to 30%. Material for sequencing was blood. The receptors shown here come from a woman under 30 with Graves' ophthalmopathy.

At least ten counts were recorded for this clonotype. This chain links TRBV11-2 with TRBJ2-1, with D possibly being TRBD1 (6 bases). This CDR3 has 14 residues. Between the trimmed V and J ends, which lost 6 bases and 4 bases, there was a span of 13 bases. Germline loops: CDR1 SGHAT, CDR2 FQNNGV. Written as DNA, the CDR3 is TGTGCCAGCAGGTCTACAGGGTTTTACAATGAGCAGTTCTTC. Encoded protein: CASRSTGFYNEQFF.

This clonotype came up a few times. The CDR3 is CSVSYPGTSGRRPTDTQYF. In DNA form, the CDR3 reads TGCAGCGTCTCCTACCCCGGGACTAGCGGGAGGCGGCCCACAGATACGCAGTATTTT. This rearrangement joins TRBV29-1 to TRBJ2-3, with 15 bases that match TRBD2. The CDR3 sequence is 19 residues long. V gave up 6 bases and J gave up 2 bases; unmatched junction bases: 15. CDR1 is SQVTM and CDR2 is ANQGSEA in the germline V gene.

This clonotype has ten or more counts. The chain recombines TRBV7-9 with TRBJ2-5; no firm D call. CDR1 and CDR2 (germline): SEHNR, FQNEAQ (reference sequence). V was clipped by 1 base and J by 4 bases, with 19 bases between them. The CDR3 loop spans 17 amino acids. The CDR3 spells CASSLGGGDWGLETQYF. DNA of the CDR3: TGTGCCAGCAGCTTAGGAGGCGGAGATTGGGGTTTAGAGACCCAGTACTTC.

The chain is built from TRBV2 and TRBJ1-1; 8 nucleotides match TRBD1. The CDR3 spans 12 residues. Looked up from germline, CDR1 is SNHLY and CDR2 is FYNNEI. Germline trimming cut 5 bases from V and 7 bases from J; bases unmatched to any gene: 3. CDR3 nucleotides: TGTGCCAGCAGTTGGACAGGGAATGAAGCTTTCTTT. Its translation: CASSWTGNEAFF.

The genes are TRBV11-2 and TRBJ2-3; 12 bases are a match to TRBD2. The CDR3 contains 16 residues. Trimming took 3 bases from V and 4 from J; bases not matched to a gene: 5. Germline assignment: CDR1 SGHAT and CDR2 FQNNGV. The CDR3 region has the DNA TGTGCCAGCAGCTTGTCACTAGCGGGAGGAGCAGATACGCAGTATTTT. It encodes CASSLSLAGGADTQYF.

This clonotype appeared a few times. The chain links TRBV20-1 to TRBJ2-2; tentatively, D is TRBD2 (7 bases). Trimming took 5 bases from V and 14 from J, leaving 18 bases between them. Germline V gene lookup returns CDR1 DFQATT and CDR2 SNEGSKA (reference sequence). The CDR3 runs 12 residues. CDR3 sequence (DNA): TGCAGTGCTCCTTGGGAAGGGGGGGGCCTGTTTTTT. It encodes CSAPWEGGGLFF.